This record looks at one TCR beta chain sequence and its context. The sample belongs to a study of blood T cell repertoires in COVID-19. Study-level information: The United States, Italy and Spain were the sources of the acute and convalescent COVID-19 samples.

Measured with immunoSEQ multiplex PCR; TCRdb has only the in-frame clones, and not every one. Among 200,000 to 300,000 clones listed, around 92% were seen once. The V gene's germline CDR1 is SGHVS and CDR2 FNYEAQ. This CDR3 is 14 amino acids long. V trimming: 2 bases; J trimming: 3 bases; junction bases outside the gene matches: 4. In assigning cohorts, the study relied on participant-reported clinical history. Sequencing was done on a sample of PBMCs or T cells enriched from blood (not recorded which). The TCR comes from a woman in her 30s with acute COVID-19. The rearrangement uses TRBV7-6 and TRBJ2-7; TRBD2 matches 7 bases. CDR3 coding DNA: TGTGCCAGCAGCTTACTCGGGGGGTTCTACGAGCAGTACTTC. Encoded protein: CASSLLGGFYEQYF. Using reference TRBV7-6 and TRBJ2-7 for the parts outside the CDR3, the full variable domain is GAGVSQSPRYKVTKRGQDVALRCDPISGHVSLYWYRQALGQGPEFLTYFNYEAQQDKSGLPNDRFSAERPEGSISTLTIQRTEQRDSAMYRCASSLLGGFYEQYFGPGTRLTVT.